What follows is one T cell receptor (beta chain) and its context. Germline V gene lookup returns CDR1 MGHDK and CDR2 SYGVNS. The CDR3 totals 12 residues. The V gene lost 4 bases and the J gene lost 8 bases, with 9 bases spanning the gap. Of the isolated RNA, all was reverse transcribed, and so the sequenced material was expressed TCRB transcripts. Some clones are missing from TCRdb's copy, which holds only in-frame ones; the method was immunoSEQ multiplex PCR. This repertoire shows 38,000 or so clones, around 64% found once; its top ten account for around 2%. The data stem from a study of beta chain features in type 1 diabetes. Purities in excess of 98% were seen in all sorted populations.

V is TRBV25-1 and J is TRBJ2-1; D unresolved. The material sequenced was Tregs from blood. The TCR originated in a woman in her thirties in good health. Here the CDR3 reads CASSGNLDEQFF. CDR3 sequence (DNA): TGTGCCAGCAGTGGCAACTTAGATGAGCAGTTCTTC.